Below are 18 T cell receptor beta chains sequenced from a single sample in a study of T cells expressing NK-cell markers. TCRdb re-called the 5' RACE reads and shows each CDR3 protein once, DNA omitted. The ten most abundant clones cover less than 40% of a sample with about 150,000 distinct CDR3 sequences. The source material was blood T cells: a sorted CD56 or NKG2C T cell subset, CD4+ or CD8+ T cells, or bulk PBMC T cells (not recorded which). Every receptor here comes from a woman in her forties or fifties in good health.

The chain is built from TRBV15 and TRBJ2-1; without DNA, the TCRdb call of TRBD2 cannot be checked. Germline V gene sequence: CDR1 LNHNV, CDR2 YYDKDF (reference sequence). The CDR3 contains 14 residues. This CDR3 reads CATRRSQRGDEQFF. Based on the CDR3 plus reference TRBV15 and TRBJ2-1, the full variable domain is DAMVIQNPRYQVTQFGKPVTLSCSQTLNHNVMYWYQQKSSQAPKLLFHYYDKDFNNEADTPDNFQSRRPNTSFCFLDIRSPGLGDTAMYLCATRRSQRGDEQFFGPGTRLTVL.

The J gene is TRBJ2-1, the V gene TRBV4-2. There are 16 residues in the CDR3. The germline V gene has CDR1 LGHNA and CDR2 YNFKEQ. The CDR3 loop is CASSQEWGESYNEQFF.

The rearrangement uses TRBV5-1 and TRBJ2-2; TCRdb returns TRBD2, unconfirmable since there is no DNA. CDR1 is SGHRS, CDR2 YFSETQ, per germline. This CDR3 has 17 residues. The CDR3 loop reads CASSLGTSGANTGELFF.

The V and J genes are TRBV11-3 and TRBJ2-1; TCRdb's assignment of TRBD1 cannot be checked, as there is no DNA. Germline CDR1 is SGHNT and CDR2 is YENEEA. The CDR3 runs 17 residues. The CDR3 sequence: CASSPHWESASINEQFF.

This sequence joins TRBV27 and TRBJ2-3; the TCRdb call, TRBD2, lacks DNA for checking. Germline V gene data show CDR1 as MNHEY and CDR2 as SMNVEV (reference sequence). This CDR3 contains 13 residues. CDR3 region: CASRGSGADTQYF.

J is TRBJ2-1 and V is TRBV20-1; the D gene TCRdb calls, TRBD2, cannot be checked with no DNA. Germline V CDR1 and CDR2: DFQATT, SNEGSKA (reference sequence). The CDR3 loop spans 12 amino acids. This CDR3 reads CSASSGKVEQFF.

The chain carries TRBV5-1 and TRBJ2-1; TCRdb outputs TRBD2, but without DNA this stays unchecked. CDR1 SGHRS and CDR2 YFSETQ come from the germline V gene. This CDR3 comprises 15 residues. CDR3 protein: CASRDSGSSYNEQFF.

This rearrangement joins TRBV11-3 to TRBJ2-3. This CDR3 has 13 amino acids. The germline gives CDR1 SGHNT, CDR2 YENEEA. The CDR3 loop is CASSLDFVDTQYF.

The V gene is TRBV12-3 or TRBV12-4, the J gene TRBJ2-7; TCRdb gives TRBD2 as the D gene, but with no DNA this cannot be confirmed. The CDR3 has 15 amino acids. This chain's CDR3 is CASSFGSGSDDEQYF.

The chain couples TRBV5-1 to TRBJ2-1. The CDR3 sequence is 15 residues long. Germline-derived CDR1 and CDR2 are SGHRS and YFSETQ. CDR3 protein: CASSLHDNSNNEQFF.

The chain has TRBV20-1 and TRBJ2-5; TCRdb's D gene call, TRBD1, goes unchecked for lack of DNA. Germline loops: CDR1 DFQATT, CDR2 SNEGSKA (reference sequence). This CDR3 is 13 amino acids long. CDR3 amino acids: CSAEQGPQETQYF.

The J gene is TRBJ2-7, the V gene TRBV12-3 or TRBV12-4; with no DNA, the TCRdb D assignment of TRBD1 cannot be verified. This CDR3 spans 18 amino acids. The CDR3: CASSTLTGTTIPLGEQYF.

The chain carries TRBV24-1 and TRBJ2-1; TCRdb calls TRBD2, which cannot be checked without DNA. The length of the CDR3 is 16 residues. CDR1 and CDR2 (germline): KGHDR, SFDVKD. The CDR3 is CATSDSGTSGINEQFF.

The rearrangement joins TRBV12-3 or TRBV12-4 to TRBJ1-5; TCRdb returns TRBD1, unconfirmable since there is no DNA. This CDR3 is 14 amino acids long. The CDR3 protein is CASSVTGGRQPQHF.

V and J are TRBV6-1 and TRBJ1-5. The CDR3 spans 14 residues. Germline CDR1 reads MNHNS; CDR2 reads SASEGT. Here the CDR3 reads CASSDLVAGQPQHF.

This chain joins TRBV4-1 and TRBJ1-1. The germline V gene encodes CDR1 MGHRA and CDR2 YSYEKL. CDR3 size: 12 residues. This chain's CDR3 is CASSQDGSGAFF.

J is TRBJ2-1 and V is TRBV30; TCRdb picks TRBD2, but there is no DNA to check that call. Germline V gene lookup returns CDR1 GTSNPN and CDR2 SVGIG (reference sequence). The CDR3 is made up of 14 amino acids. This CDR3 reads CAWRGLAGYNEQSF.

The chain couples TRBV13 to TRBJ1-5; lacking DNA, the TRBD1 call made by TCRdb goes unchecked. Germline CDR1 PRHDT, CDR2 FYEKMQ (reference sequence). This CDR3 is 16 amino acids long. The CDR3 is CASSSGTGRGNQPQHF. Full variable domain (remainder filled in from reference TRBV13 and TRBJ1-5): AAGVIQSPRHLIKEKRETATLKCYPIPRHDTVYWYQQGPGQDPQFLISFYEKMQSDKGSIPDRFSAQQFSDYHSELNMSSLELGDSALYFCASSSGTGRGNQPQHFGDGTRLSIL.